A single sample gave rise to the 11 T cell receptor beta chains below, sequenced in a study of shared T cell receptors in the human thymus (dated by TCRdb to about 2021). The method behind the library was the immunoSEQ multiplex PCR assay. Here the immuneACCESS table is served through TCRdb, limited to in-frame sequences with V and J called. Missing clones are a known gap in these copies; in checked studies unresolved V genes cover under half, and the rest lacks a known reason. In all, the sample holds roughly 700,000 clones, and 88% of those were seen once. Approximately 0.01% of the sample rests with the top ten. The sample was also reused in another study, on human thymus T cells.

Sequenced sample: thymocytes. The receptor source for this set is a boy less than two years old with a congenital heart defect. Donor details come from another sample of the same person, matched by shared clones.

J is TRBJ1-1 and V is TRBV5-5; TRBD1 is a possible D gene (5 bases). Germline-derived CDR1 and CDR2 are SGHKS and YYEKEE (reference sequence). The V end lost 5 bases, the J end lost 3 bases, and 17 bases lay between the germline ends. The length of the CDR3 is 15 residues. DNA for the CDR3: TGTGCCAGCAGGCGAGCCGACCGGGGGGACACTGAAGCTTTCTTT. The encoded protein is CASRRADRGDTEAFF.

The V gene is TRBV27, the J gene TRBJ2-1, with D tentatively TRBD2 (6 bases). With 4 bases removed from V and 1 base from J, the gap between germline ends came to 17 bases. CDR1 is MNHEY, CDR2 SMNVEV, per germline (reference sequence). This CDR3 has 17 amino acids. CDR3: CASSSHRQRASYNEQFF. In nucleotides, the CDR3 is TGTGCCAGCAGTTCCCACCGGCAGCGGGCTTCCTACAATGAGCAGTTCTTC.

The rearrangement links TRBV27 to TRBJ2-7; D possibly corresponds to TRBD1 (5 bases). Germline V gives CDR1 MNHEY, CDR2 SMNVEV (reference sequence). V was clipped by 8 bases and J by 3 bases, with 8 bases between them. The CDR3 totals 11 residues. The CDR3 DNA sequence: TGTGCCAGCGGACACCACTACGAGCAGTACTTC. Translation gives CASGHHYEQYF.

This clone has just one count. Here the CDR3 reads CASSISGGLSSYNEQFF. CDR3 DNA sequence: TGTGCCAGCAGCATCAGTGGAGGGCTGAGCTCCTACAATGAGCAGTTCTTC. The chain joins TRBV7-9 to TRBJ2-1, with D maybe TRBD2 (6 bases). Germline V gene data show CDR1 as SEHNR and CDR2 as FQNEAQ (reference sequence). Trimming removed 5 bases from V and 0 bases from J, with 17 bases in between. The CDR3 runs to 17 residues.

The V call is TRBV27, the J call TRBJ2-7, with D possibly being TRBD1 (5 bases). This CDR3 region has 15 residues. V lost 2 bases to trimming and J lost 2 bases, with 13 bases between them. Germline loops: CDR1 MNHEY, CDR2 SMNVEV (reference sequence). CDR3 region: CASSLGQGLTYEQYF. CDR3 DNA: TGTGCCAGCAGTTTAGGGCAGGGCCTAACCTACGAGCAGTACTTC.

The CDR3 region is CASSLGRVYSNQPQHF. In DNA form, the CDR3 reads TGTGCCAGCAGCTTAGGCAGGGTCTATAGCAATCAGCCCCAGCATTTT. V and J are TRBV7-9 and TRBJ1-5; tentatively, D is TRBD1 (5 bases). The germline V and J ends were trimmed by 1 base and 0 bases, with 10 bases remaining between them. Germline V gene lookup returns CDR1 SEHNR and CDR2 FQNEAQ (reference sequence). The CDR3 sequence is 16 residues long.

The chain has TRBV5-6 and TRBJ1-2, with D unresolved. The CDR3 spans 15 residues. Germline CDR1 is SGHDT and CDR2 is YYEEEE. V lost 0 bases to trimming and J lost 8 bases, with 17 bases between them. CDR3 sequence: CASSLEEGQLDGYTF. CDR3 DNA: TGTGCCAGCAGCTTGGAAGAGGGTCAACTCGACGGCTACACCTTC.

This rearrangement joins TRBV13 to TRBJ2-7; TRBD2 matches 12 bases. Germline lookup yields CDR1 PRHDT and CDR2 FYEKMQ (reference sequence). The CDR3 is 15 amino acids. V shed 3 bases and J 5 bases; nucleotides not matched to a gene: 5. This CDR3 is CASSFLAGGPNEQYF. DNA of the CDR3: TGTGCCAGCAGCTTTCTAGCGGGAGGGCCAAACGAGCAGTACTTC.

The chain combines TRBV5-6 with TRBJ2-2; 9 positions agree with TRBD1. The germline gives CDR1 SGHDT, CDR2 YYEEEE. The CDR3 is 16 amino acids. The ends lost 2 bases at V and 1 base at J; junction bases unmatched: 3. CDR3 protein: CASSLKTGGNTGELFF. The CDR3, as DNA: TGTGCCAGCAGCTTAAAGACAGGGGGGAACACCGGGGAGCTGTTTTTT.

This clone was recorded once. The rearrangement links TRBV5-6 to TRBJ2-7; D may match TRBD1 or TRBD2 (9 bases each). V was shortened by 4 bases and J by 2 bases, with 28 bases between the two germline ends. This CDR3 has 19 residues. Germline lookup yields CDR1 SGHDT and CDR2 YYEEEE. The CDR3 spells CASSLKQGAHSGSTYEQYF. The CDR3 coding sequence is TGTGCCAGCAGCCTAAAACAGGGGGCGCATAGCGGGAGCACCTACGAGCAGTACTTC. Combining the CDR3 with reference TRBV5-6 and TRBJ2-7 gives the whole variable domain DAGVTQSPTHLIKTRGQQVTLRCSPKSGHDTVSWYQQALGQGPQFIFQYYEEEERQRGNFPDRFSGHQFPNYSSELNVNALLLGDSALYLCASSLKQGAHSGSTYEQYFGPGTRLTVT.

The chain uses TRBV28 and TRBJ2-1, with 7 bases that match TRBD1. With 3 bases clipped from V and 7 bases from J, the junction kept 9 bases outside the gene matches. From germline, CDR1 is MDHEN and CDR2 SYDVKM. The CDR3 consists of 15 residues. CDR3 sequence reads: CASSLRGPTSNEQFF. Here the CDR3 DNA reads TGTGCCAGCAGTTTGAGGGGGCCAACCTCAAATGAGCAGTTCTTC.